This TCR beta chain comes out of a study of blood T cell repertoires in COVID-19. Study context: Sites in the United States, Italy and Spain provided acute and convalescent COVID-19 samples. Sources were T cells, B-cell-depleted T cells, or PBMCs; the material itself was cDNA or gDNA.

Original data processing: Amplification from reference gene primers served as the basis for estimated nucleated cell counts. Some clones are missing from TCRdb's copy, which holds only in-frame ones; the method was immunoSEQ multiplex PCR. The DNA was the basis for D and trimming; V, J and clone size are from that table. The table lists some 460,000 clones, 87% of them singletons. Assignments of participants to cohorts depended upon their own reported clinical history. The CDR3 totals 13 residues. The germline V gene encodes CDR1 LGHDT and CDR2 YNNKEL (reference sequence). V lost 1 base and J 2 bases, leaving 5 bases between the germline ends.

The sequencing input was PBMCs or T cells enriched from blood (not recorded which). This clonotype was sampled from a woman aged 18-30 years who had recovered from COVID-19. The chain couples TRBV3-1 (or the pseudogene TRBV3-2) to TRBJ2-5; D not certain. In DNA form, the CDR3 reads TGTGCCAGCAGCCAAGGAACACAAGAGACCCAGTACTTC. Protein: CASSQGTQETQYF.